Listed below are T cell receptor beta chains from one sample, sequenced in a study of cytomegalovirus exposure and HLA in healthy donors. Repertoires were generated with immunoSEQ multiplex PCR, while TCRdb's copy carries only in-frame clones and drops some. Across about 130,000 clones, the top ten clones capture about 2.1% of the sample. The sequencing sample was made of PBMCs. Receptor source: an older woman in good health and CMV-seronegative. The CDR3 runs from the conserved cysteine through the conserved F or W. Each record gives: V gene, CDR3 protein.

TRBV4-2	CASSQDGNEQFF
TRBV18	CASSNQETGELFF
TRBV7-2	CASSLDSSGIYEQYF
TRBV15	CATSRGAETQYF
TRBV28	CASSTTGGGTGIYNEQFF
TRBV10-2	CASSEPEQGASDNEQFF
TRBV7-2	CASSPVGGAQETQYF
TRBV28	CASSAGDSFEKLFF
TRBV10-3	CAISGGEGNQPQHF
TRBV7-9	CASSLQEETQYF
TRBV2	CASSEGGSPYGANVLTF
TRBV5-1	CASSVLATSSYEQYF
TRBV13	CASSSRTVYYGYTF
TRBV11-2	CASSSYRDRSDEQYF
TRBV29-1	CSVGRGSPSDTQYF
TRBV2	CARRQDTDTQYF
TRBV15	CATSRDSGVGNTEAFF
TRBV10-3	CAIKGQGTNYGYTF
TRBV28	CASSPPRQGWQETQYF